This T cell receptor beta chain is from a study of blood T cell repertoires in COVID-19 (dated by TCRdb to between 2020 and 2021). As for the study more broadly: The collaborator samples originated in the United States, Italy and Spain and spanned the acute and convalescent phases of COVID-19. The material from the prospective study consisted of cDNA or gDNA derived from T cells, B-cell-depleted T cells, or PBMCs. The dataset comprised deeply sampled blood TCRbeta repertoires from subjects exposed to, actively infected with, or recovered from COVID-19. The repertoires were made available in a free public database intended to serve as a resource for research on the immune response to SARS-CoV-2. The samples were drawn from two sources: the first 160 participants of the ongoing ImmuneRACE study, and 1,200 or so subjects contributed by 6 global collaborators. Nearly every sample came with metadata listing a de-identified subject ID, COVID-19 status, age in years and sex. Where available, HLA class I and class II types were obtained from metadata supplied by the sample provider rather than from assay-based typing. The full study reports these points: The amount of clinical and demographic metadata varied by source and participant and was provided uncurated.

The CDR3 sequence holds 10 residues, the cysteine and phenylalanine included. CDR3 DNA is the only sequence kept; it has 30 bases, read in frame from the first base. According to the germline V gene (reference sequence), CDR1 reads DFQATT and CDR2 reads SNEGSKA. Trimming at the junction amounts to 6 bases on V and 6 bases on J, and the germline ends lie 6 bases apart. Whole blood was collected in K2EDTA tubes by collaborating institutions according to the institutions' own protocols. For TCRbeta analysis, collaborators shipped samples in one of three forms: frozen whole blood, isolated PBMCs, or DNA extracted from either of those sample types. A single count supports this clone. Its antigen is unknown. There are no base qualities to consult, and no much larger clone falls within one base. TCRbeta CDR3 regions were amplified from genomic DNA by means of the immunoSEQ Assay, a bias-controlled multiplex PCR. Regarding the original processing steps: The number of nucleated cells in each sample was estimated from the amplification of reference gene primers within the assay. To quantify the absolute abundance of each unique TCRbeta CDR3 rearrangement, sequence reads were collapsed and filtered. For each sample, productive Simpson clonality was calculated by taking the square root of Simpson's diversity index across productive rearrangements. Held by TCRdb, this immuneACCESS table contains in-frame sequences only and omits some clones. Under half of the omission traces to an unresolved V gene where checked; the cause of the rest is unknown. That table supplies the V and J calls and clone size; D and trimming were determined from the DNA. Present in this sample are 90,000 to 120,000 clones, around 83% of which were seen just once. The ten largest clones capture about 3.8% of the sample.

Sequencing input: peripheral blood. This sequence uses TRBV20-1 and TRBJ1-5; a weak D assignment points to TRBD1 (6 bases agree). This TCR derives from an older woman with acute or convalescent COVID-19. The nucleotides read TGCAGTGCGGGGGCTCAGCCCCAGCATTTT. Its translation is CSAGAQPQHF.